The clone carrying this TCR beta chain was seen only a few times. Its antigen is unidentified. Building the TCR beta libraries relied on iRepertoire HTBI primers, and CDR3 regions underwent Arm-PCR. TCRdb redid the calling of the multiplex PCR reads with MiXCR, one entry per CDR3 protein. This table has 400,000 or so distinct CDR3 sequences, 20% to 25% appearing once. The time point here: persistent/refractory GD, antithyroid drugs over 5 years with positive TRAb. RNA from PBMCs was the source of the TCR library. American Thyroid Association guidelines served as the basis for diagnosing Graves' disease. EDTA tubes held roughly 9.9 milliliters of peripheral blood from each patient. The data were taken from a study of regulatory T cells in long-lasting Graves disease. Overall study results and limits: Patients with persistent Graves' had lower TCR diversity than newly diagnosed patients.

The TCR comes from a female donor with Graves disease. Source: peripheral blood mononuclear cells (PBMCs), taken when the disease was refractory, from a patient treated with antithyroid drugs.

The CDR3 loop reads CASSSRLLGQPQHF. For the CDR3, the DNA is TGTGCCAGCAGCTCGAGGCTTCTCGGTCAGCCCCAGCATTTT. V is TRBV7-2 and J is TRBJ1-5; the D is unclear. V dropped 4 bases and J dropped 6 bases, with 13 bases sitting between them. Germline CDR1 and CDR2: SGHTA and FQGNSA. There are 14 residues in the CDR3.